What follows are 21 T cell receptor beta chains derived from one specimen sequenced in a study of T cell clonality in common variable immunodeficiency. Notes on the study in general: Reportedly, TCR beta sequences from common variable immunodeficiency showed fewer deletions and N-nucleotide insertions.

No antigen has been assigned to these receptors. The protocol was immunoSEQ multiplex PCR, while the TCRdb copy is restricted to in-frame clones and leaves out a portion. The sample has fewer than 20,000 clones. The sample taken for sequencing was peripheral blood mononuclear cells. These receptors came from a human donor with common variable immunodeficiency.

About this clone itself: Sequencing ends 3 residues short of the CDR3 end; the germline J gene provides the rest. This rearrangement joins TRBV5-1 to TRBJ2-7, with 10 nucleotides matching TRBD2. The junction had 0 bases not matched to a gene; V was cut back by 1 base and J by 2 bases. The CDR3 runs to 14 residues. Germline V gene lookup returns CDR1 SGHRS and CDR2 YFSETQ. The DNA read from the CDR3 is TGCGCCAGCAGCTTGACTAGCGGGGCCTACGAG. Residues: CASSLTSGAYE. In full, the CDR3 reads CASSLTSGAYEQYF.

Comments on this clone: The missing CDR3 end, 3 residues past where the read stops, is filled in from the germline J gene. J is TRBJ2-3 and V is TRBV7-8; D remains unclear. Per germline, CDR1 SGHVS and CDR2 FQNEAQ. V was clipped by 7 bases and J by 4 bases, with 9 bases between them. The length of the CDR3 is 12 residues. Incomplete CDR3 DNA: TGTGCCAGCACTATAGGGTCAGATACG. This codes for CASTIGSDT. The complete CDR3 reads CASTIGSDTQYF.

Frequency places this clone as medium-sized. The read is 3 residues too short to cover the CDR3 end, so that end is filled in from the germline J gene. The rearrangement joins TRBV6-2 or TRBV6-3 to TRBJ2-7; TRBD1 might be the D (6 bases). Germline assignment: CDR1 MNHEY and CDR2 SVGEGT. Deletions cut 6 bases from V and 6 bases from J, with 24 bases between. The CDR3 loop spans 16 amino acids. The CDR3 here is CASSLDRTLQLGEQYF. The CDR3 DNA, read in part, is TGTGCCAGCAGCCTTGACAGGACCTTACAACTTGGCGAG.

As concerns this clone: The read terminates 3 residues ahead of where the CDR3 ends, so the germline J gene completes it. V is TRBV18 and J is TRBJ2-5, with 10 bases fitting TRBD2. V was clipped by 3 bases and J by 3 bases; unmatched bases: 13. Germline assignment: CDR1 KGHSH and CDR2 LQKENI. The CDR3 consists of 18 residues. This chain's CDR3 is CASSPPSGGRGPEETQYF. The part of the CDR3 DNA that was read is TGTGCCAGCTCACCCCCTAGCGGGGGTAGGGGACCGGAAGAGACC.

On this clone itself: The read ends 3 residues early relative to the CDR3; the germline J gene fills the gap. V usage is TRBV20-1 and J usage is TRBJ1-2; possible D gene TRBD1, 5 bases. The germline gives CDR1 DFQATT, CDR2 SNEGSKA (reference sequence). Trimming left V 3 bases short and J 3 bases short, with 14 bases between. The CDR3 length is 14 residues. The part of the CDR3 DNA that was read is TGCAGTGCTAGGGGGGGGGACGGCTACTATGGC. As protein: CSARGGDGYYG. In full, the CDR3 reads CSARGGDGYYGYTF.

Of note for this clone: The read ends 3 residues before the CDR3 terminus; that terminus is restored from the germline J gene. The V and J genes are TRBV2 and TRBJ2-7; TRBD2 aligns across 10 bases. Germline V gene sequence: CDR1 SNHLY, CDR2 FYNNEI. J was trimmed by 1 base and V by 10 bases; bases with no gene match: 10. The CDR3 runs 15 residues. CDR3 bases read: TGTGCCATGCTAGCGGGAGTTATTGAATCCTACGAG. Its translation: CAMLAGVIESYE. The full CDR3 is CAMLAGVIESYEQYF.

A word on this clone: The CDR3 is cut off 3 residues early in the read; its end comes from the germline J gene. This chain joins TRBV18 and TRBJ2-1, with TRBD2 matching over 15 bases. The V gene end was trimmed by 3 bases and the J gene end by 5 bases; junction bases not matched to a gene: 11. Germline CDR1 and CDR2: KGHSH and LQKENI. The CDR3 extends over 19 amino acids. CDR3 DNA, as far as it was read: TGTGCCAGCTCACCCCTTACCGGACTAGCGGGAGGGCCTAACAATGAG. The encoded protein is CASSPLTGLAGGPNNE. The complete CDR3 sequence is CASSPLTGLAGGPNNEQFF.

The CDR3 reads CASSLHPSGEQYF. CDR3 bases read: TGTGCCAGCAGCTTACACCCCTCCGGCGAG. The chain recombines TRBV7-8 with TRBJ2-7; no definite D call. The read terminates 3 residues ahead of where the CDR3 ends, so the germline J gene completes it. CDR3 length: 13 residues. V lost 2 bases to trimming and J lost 6 bases, with 11 bases between them. CDR1 is SGHVS and CDR2 is FQNEAQ in the germline V gene.

CDR3 region: CSAHRQGSAQETQYF. The CDR3 bases that were read are TGCAGTGCTCACCGACAGGGATCAGCTCAAGAGACC. The rearrangement joins TRBV20-1 to TRBJ2-5, with 7 bases that match TRBD1. Read sequence stops 3 residues before the CDR3 end, and the germline J gene provides the missing end. Germline V CDR1 and CDR2: DFQATT, SNEGSKA (reference sequence). The CDR3 contains 15 residues. V was clipped by 5 bases and J by 2 bases; unmatched bases: 11.

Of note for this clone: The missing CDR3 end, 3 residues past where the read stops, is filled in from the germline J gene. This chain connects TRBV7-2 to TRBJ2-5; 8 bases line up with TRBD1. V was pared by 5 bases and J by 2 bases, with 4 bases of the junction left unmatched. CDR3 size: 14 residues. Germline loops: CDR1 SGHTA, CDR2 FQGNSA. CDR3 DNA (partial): TGTGCCAGCAGCCCCCGACAGGGGCAAGAGACC. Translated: CASSPRQGQET. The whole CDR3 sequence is CASSPRQGQETQYF.

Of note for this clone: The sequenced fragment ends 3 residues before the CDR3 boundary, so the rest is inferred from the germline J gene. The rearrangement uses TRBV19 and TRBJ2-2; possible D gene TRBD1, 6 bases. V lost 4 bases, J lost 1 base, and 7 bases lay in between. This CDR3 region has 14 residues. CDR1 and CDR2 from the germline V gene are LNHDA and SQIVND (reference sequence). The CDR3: CASSTTGNTGELFF. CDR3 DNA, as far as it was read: TGTGCCAGTAGTACGACAGGGAACACCGGGGAG.

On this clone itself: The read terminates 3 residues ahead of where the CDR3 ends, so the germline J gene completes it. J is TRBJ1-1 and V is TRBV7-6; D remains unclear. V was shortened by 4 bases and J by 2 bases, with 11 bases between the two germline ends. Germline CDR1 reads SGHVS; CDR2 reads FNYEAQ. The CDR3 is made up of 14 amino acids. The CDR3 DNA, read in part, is TGTGCCAGCAGCTCTGGGCCGGCCAACACTGAA. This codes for CASSSGPANTE. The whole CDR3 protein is CASSSGPANTEAFF.

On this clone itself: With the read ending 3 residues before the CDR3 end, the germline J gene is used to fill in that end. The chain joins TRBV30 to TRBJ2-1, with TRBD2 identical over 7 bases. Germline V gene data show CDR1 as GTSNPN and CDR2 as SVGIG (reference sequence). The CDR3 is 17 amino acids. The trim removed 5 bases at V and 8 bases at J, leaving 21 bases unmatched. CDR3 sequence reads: CAWEPLAFVGGMDEQFF. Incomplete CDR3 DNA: TGTGCCTGGGAGCCCCTAGCCTTCGTGGGAGGGATGGATGAG.

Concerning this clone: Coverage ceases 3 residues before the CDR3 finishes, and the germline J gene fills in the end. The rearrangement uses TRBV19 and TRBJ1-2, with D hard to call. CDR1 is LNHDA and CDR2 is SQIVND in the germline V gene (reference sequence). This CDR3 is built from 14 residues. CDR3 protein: CASSISPGQRGYTF. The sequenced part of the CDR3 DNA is TGTGCCAGTAGTATTAGCCCCGGCCAGAGGGGC.

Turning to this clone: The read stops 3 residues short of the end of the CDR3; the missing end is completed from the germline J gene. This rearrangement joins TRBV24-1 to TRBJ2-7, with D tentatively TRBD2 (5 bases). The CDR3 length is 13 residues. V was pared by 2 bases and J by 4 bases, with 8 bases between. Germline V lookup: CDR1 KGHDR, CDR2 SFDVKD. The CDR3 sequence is CATSDSGIYEQYF. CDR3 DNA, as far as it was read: TGTGCCACCAGTGATTCGGGGATTTACGAG.

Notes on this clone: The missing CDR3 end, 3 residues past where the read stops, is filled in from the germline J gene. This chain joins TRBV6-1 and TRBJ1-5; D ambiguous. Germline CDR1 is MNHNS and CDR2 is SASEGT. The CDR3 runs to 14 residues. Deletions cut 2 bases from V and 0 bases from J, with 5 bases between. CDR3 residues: CASSEQSSNQPQHF. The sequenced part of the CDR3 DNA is TGTGCCAGCAGTGAACAGTCTAGCAATCAGCCC.

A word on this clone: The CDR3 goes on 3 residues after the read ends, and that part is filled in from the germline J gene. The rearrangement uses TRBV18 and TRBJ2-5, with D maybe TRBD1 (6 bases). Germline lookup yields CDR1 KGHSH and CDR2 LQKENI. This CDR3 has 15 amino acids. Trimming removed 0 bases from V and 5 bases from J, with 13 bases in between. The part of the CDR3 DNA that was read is TGTGCCAGCTCACCACCGTCAGGGGTTGCGGAGACC. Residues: CASSPPSGVAET. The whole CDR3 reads CASSPPSGVAETQYF.

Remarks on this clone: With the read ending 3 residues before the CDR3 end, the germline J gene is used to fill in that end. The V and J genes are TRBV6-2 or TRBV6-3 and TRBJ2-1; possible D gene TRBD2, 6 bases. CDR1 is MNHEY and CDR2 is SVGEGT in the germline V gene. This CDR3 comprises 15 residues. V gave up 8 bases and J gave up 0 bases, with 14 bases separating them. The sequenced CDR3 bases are TGTGCCAGCGGCAGACTAGTTAGCTCCTACAATGAG. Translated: CASGRLVSSYNE. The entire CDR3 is CASGRLVSSYNEQFF.

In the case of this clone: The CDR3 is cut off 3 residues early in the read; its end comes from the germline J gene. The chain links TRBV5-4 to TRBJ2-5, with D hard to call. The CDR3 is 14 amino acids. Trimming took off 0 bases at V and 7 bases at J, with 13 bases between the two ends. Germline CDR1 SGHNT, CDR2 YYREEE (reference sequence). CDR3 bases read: TGTGCCAGCAGCTTGGGGGCCTCCACGCGGACC. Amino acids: CASSLGASTRT. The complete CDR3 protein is CASSLGASTRTQYF. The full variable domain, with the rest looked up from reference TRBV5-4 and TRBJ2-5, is ETGVTQSPTHLIKTRGQQVTLRCSSQSGHNTVSWYQQALGQGPQFIFQYYREEENGRGNFPPRFSGLQFPNYSSELNVNALELDDSALYLCASSLGASTRTQYFGPGTRLLVL.

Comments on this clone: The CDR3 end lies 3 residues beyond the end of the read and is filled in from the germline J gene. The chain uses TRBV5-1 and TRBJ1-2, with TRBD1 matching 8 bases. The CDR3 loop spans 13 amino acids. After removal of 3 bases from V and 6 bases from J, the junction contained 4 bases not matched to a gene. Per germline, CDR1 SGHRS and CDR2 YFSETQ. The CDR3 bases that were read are TGCGCCAGCAGCTGGGGGACAGGTGATGGC. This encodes CASSWGTGDG. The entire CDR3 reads CASSWGTGDGYTF.

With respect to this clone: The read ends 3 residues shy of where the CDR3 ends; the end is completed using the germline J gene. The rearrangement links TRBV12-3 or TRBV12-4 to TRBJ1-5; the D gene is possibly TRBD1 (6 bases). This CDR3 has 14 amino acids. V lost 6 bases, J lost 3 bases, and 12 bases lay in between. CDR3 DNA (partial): TGTGCCAGCAGCCCGACAGGTCCCAATCAGCCC. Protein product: CASSPTGPNQP. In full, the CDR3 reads CASSPTGPNQPQHF.